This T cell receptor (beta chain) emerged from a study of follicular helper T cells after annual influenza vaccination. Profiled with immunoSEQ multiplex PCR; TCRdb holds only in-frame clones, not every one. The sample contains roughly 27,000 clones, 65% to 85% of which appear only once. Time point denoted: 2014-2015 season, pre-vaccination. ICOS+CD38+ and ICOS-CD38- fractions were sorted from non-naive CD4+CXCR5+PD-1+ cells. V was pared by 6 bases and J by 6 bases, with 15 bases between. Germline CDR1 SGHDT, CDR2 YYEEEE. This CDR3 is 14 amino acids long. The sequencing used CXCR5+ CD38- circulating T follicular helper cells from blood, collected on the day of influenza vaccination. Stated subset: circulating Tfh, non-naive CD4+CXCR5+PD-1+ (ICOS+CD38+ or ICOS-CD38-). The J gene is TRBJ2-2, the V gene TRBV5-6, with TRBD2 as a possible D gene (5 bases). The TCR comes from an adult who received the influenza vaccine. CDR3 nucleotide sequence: TGTGCCAGCAAATTGACTACCCTCCCCGGGGAGCTGTTTTTT. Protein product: CASKLTTLPGELFF.